The clone carrying this T cell receptor (beta chain) was counted only a few times. Antigen unknown. Sequence data for DNA of cultured CD4+ T cells were generated by the Oncomine TCR Beta short-read assay. TCRdb itself ran the PCR reads through MiXCR, one entry per CDR3 protein. This repertoire shows approximately 12,000 distinct CDR3 sequences, 45% to 50% found once; its top ten account for 15%. These data come from a study of vaccination and CD4 T cells after COVID-19. Treatment defined: approximately 9-day PBMC culture with coronavirus spike peptide pools or control peptides (ViraFEST assay). Trimming pared 5 bases from V and 6 bases from J, leaving 20 bases between. Germline CDR1 and CDR2: DFQATT and SNEGSKA (reference sequence). The CDR3 spans 14 residues.

What was sequenced was CD4+ T cells from blood, cultured in vitro. The receptor comes from a human donor who had recovered from COVID-19. The chain uses TRBV20-1 and TRBJ2-7; D could derive from TRBD1 or TRBD2 (5 bases each). As DNA, the CDR3 is TGCAGTGCTGGGGGTGCGTCTACTAGGCGCGAGCAGTACTTC. Its translation: CSAGGASTRREQYF.